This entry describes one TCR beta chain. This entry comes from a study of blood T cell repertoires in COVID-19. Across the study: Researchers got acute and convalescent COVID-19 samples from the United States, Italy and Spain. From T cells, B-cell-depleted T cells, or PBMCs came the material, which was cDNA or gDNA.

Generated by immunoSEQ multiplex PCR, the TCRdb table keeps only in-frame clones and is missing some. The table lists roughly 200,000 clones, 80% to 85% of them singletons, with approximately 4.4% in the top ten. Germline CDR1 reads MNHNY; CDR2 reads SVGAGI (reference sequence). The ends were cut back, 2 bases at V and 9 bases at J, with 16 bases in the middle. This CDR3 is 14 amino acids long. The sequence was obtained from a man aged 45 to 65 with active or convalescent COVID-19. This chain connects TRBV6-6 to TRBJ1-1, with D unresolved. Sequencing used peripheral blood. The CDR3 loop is CASSYEGMPIKAFF. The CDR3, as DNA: TGTGCCAGCAGTTACGAGGGAATGCCGATAAAAGCTTTCTTT.